These T cell receptor beta chains were read from a single sample in a study of blood T cell repertoires in COVID-19. Sequenced by immunoSEQ multiplex PCR; TCRdb stores in-frame clones only, minus some. The table has 200,000 to 250,000 clones, less than 85% seen once; the top ten hold under 8.5%. Material: peripheral blood. These TCRs come from a woman in her sixties or seventies with acute or convalescent COVID-19. The CDR3 runs from the conserved cysteine through the conserved F or W. The order of the fields is D gene, J gene, V gene, clone size, CDR3 protein, CDR3 DNA. The D gene is left open where the match is weak. The listing skips clone size in some rows; elsewhere it reads once, few, many or a size class.

>NA|TRBJ2-1|TRBV28|NA
CASSFRTAYNEQFF
TGTGCCAGCAGTTTTCGGACAGCTTACAATGAGCAGTTCTTC
>NA|TRBJ2-3|TRBV5-5|NA
CASSLLWGGGDTQYF
TGTGCCAGCAGCTTACTTTGGGGCGGTGGAGATACGCAGTATTTT
>TRBD2|TRBJ2-1|TRBV9|NA
CASSGSGEPYNEQFF
TGTGCCAGCAGCGGTAGCGGGGAGCCTTACAATGAGCAGTTCTTC
>TRBD2|TRBJ2-3|TRBV5-1|NA
CASSANSGGAGDTQYF
TGCGCCAGCAGCGCAAATAGCGGGGGGGCCGGAGATACGCAGTATTTT
>TRBD1|TRBJ1-2|TRBV19|NA
CASSIDRGGYTF
TGTGCCAGTAGTATTGACAGGGGCGGCTACACCTTC
>NA|TRBJ2-1|TRBV2|NA
CASARANEQFF
TGTGCCAGCGCCAGGGCTAATGAGCAGTTCTTC
>NA|TRBJ1-1|TRBV10-1|NA
CASKRDPNTEAFF
TGCGCCAGCAAGCGGGACCCCAACACTGAAGCTTTCTTT
>NA|TRBJ2-4|TRBV23-1|NA
CAAQGVRDPRRDIQYF
TGCGCCGCGCAAGGCGTAAGGGATCCCCGGAGGGACATTCAGTACTTC
>TRBD1|TRBJ2-7|TRBV11-2|once
CASSLRGWDRGDEQYF
TGTGCCAGCAGCTTGCGGGGGTGGGACAGGGGGGACGAGCAGTACTTC
>TRBD1|TRBJ2-7|TRBV19|medium-sized
CASTPGQGPYEQYF
TGTGCCAGTACCCCGGGACAGGGCCCCTACGAGCAGTACTTC
>TRBD2|TRBJ2-1|TRBV2|NA
CASNEIGLANNEQFF
TGTGCCAGCAACGAGATTGGACTAGCTAACAATGAGCAGTTCTTC
>NA|TRBJ1-5|TRBV6-5|few
CASVVDFNQPQHF
TGTGCCAGCGTCGTGGACTTCAATCAGCCCCAGCATTTT
>TRBD1|TRBJ1-2|TRBV18|few
CASSLRQGHYGYTF
TGTGCCAGCTCACTCCGACAGGGACACTATGGCTACACCTTC
>NA|TRBJ1-1|TRBV2|few
CASSEVRGNTEAFF
TGTGCCAGCAGTGAGGTTCGCGGGAACACTGAAGCTTTCTTT
>NA|TRBJ2-7|TRBV7-2|NA
CASSFGDLTGSGGQYF
TGTGCCAGCAGCTTTGGGGATCTCACAGGGTCTGGGGGGCAGTACTTC
>TRBD1|TRBJ1-4|TRBV3-1/TRBV3-2|once
CASSQRGQGGSGEKLFF
TGTGCCAGCAGCCAAAGAGGACAGGGCGGCTCGGGTGAAAAACTGTTTTTT
>NA|TRBJ1-1|TRBV7-2|NA
CASSSRTDTEAFF
TGTGCCAGCAGCTCCCGTACAGACACTGAAGCTTTCTTT
>NA|TRBJ1-5|TRBV10-3|NA
CAISEGRGGLSRVHQPQHF
TGTGCCATCAGTGAGGGGCGGGGGGGCCTATCGAGGGTCCATCAGCCCCAGCATTTT
>NA|TRBJ2-5|TRBV18|NA
CASSPGGGVETQYF
TGTGCCAGCTCACCGGGTGGCGGGGTAGAGACCCAGTACTTC
>TRBD1|TRBJ2-3|TRBV7-8|NA
CASSRQGSTDTQYF
TGTGCCAGCAGCCGACAGGGGAGCACAGATACGCAGTATTTT
>NA|TRBJ2-7|TRBV10-2|few
CASSILSYSEQYF
TGCGCCAGCAGTATACTCTCTTACTCCGAGCAGTACTTC
>TRBD1|TRBJ1-1|TRBV18|once
CASSPNRQGATEAFF
TGTGCCAGCTCACCGAATCGGCAGGGGGCGACTGAAGCTTTCTTT
>TRBD1|TRBJ1-2|TRBV7-2|NA
CASSLGQGEGYTF
TGTGCCAGCAGCTTAGGGCAGGGGGAAGGCTACACCTTC
>NA|TRBJ2-3|TRBV28|few
CASSARVAQYF
TGTGCCAGCAGTGCCCGCGTGGCGCAGTATTTT
>TRBD2|TRBJ2-7|TRBV7-9|once
CASSPPSGVYEQYF
TGTGCCAGCAGCCCCCCTAGCGGGGTCTACGAGCAGTACTTC
>TRBD1|TRBJ2-5|TRBV9|NA
CASSEQGAETQYF
TGTGCCAGCAGCGAACAGGGGGCAGAGACCCAGTACTTC
>NA|TRBJ2-3|TRBV4-1|NA
CASSQGHSVTDTQYF
TGCGCCAGCAGCCAAGGTCATTCAGTCACAGATACGCAGTATTTT
>TRBD2|TRBJ2-2|TRBV9|many
CASSGLAGENTGELFF
TGTGCCAGCAGCGGATTAGCGGGGGAGAACACCGGGGAGCTGTTTTTT